These 18 T cell receptor beta chains were sequenced from one sample in a study of cytotoxic CD8 clonotypes in ibrutinib-treated CLL (dated by TCRdb to the early 2020s). Preparation of the library involved the immunoSEQ multiplex PCR assay. TCRdb carries this immuneACCESS record with in-frame sequences only. Its versions omit some clonotypes, under half of them owing to an unresolved V gene in the studies checked, with the rest unexplained. The sample table records some 160,000 clones; more than 65% of these occur just once. The leading ten clones occupy around 2.1% of the sample. This specimen's time point label, interpreted: approximately eleven months on ibrutinib. Sequenced material: PBMCs, taken after 12 months of ibrutinib treatment. The receptors shown here come from a human donor with chronic lymphocytic leukemia.

The V call is TRBV18, the J call TRBJ2-3, with 7 bases identical to TRBD1. This CDR3 contains 15 residues. The J segment lost 2 bases and the V segment lost 6 bases, leaving 8 bases of the junction unmatched. Germline V gives CDR1 KGHSH, CDR2 LQKENI. The CDR3 loop is CASSPDRSHTDTQYF. The CDR3 bases are TGTGCCAGCTCCCCGGACAGGTCCCACACAGATACGCAGTATTTT. Using reference TRBV18 and TRBJ2-3 for the parts outside the CDR3, the full variable domain is NAGVMQNPRHLVRRRGQEARLRCSPMKGHSHVYWYRQLPEEGLKFMVYLQKENIIDESGMPKERFSAEFPKEGPSILRIQQVVRGDSAAYFCASSPDRSHTDTQYFGPGTRLTVL.

This clone was seen a few times. The V and J genes are TRBV6-6 and TRBJ1-1, with D possibly matching TRBD1 (5 bases). The CDR3 is 10 amino acids. Per the germline V gene, CDR1 is MNHNY and CDR2 is SVGAGI (reference sequence). Trimming stripped 11 bases from V and 6 bases from J, with 10 bases between. CDR3 amino acids: CAAGVAEAFF. The DNA of the CDR3 is TGTGCCGCGGGGGTGGCTGAAGCTTTCTTT.

The chain carries TRBV28 and TRBJ1-5; the D gene is possibly TRBD1 (5 bases). Germline CDR1 MDHEN, CDR2 SYDVKM. The CDR3 is 14 residues long. Trimming shortened V by 8 bases and J by 4 bases, and 15 bases separated the two germline ends. CDR3 nucleotide sequence: TGTGCCAGCTATCCGGGGGGAGGGAATCAGCCCCAGCATTTT. This codes for CASYPGGGNQPQHF.

CDR3 in DNA: TGCAGCGTTGAAGGGGGACAGGGAATCTACGAGCAGTACTTC. It specifies CSVEGGQGIYEQYF. V is TRBV29-1 and J is TRBJ2-7; 9 nucleotides line up with TRBD1. The V gene's germline CDR1 is SQVTM and CDR2 ANQGSEA. The CDR3 length is 14 residues. The V gene end was trimmed by 1 base and the J gene end by 3 bases; junction bases not matched to a gene: 4.

V and J are TRBV6-5 and TRBJ2-1, with 9 bases identical to TRBD2. The germline V gene has CDR1 MNHEY and CDR2 SVGAGI. The CDR3 totals 15 residues. V shed 0 bases, J shed 3 bases, and the junction held 0 bases outside the gene matches. CDR3 nucleotides: TGTGCCAGCAGTTACTCTAGCGGGGGCTACAATGAGCAGTTCTTC. Translation gives CASSYSSGGYNEQFF.

The table lists this clone with a count of one. The chain uses TRBV7-9 and TRBJ2-2, with TRBD1 as a possible D gene (6 bases). This CDR3 contains 16 residues. From germline, CDR1 is SEHNR and CDR2 FQNEAQ (reference sequence). V was trimmed by 6 bases and J by 10 bases, leaving 24 bases between them. CDR3 in DNA: TGTGCCAGCAGTTCCGTTTCTAGGGGGTGGATCCAGGAGCTGTTTTTT. Translation: CASSSVSRGWIQELFF. Full variable domain (rest looked up from reference TRBV7-9 and TRBJ2-2): DTGVSQNPRHKITKRGQNVTFRCDPISEHNRLYWYRQTLGQGPEFLTYFQNEAQLEKSRLLSDRFSAERPKGSFSTLEIQRTEQGDSAMYLCASSSVSRGWIQELFFGEGSRLTVL.

This chain links TRBV5-6 with TRBJ2-7; tentative D call: TRBD2 (6 bases). The V and J ends lost 0 bases and 5 bases respectively, with 9 bases between them. From germline, CDR1 is SGHDT and CDR2 YYEEEE. The length of the CDR3 is 13 residues. CDR3 sequence reads: CASSLGLVDEQYF. CDR3 DNA: TGTGCCAGCAGCTTGGGACTAGTTGACGAGCAGTACTTC.

Only one count was recorded for this clone. The chain is built from TRBV4-3 and TRBJ1-4; D is ambiguous. CDR3 length: 15 amino acids. V gave up 3 bases and J gave up 0 bases, with 8 bases separating them. In germline, CDR1 is LGHNA, CDR2 YSLEER. The CDR3 loop reads CASSQAFATNEKLFF. DNA of the CDR3: TGCGCCAGCAGCCAGGCCTTCGCAACTAATGAAAAACTGTTTTTT.

For this clone: This specimen includes other DNA sequences encoding the same CDR3. The chain uses TRBV4-3 and TRBJ1-5, with TRBD1 as a possible D gene (6 bases). Germline CDR1 LGHNA, CDR2 YSLEER. With 0 bases removed from V and 2 bases from J, the gap between germline ends came to 8 bases. The CDR3 extends over 15 amino acids. The CDR3 loop is CASSQEGGGNQPQHF. The CDR3 bases are TGCGCCAGCAGCCAAGAAGGGGGAGGCAATCAGCCCCAGCATTTT.

The chain combines TRBV7-2 with TRBJ1-1; no definite D call. V was cut by 9 bases and J by 6 bases, with 20 bases left in between. The germline gives CDR1 SGHTA, CDR2 FQGNSA. The CDR3 spans 14 residues. The CDR3 here is CASSRPDGGPEAFF. As DNA, the CDR3 is TGTGCCAGTAGCCGCCCGGACGGAGGCCCTGAAGCTTTCTTT.

The chain combines TRBV28 with TRBJ2-2; TRBD2 matches at 8 bases. The V gene end was trimmed by 7 bases and the J gene end by 7 bases; junction bases not matched to a gene: 14. The V gene's germline CDR1 is MDHEN and CDR2 SYDVKM. CDR3 size: 16 residues. CDR3 DNA sequence: TGTGCCAGCACGACGGAGCCGGGACTAGATATCGGGGAGCTGTTTTTT. This translates into CASTTEPGLDIGELFF.

J is TRBJ1-2 and V is TRBV28; the D is unclear. This CDR3 has 10 amino acids. The germline V and J ends were trimmed by 6 bases and 4 bases, with 3 bases remaining between them. The germline gives CDR1 MDHEN, CDR2 SYDVKM. The DNA for the CDR3 is TGTGCCAGCAGCGGCTATGGCTACACCTTC. It codes for CASSGYGYTF.

V and J are TRBV28 and TRBJ1-2; D not certain. The CDR3 is made up of 13 amino acids. Germline CDR1 reads MDHEN; CDR2 reads SYDVKM. V was pared by 2 bases and J by 2 bases, with 6 bases between. CDR3 loop: CASSLLRNYGYTF. The CDR3 DNA is TGTGCCAGCAGTTTACTCAGGAACTATGGCTACACCTTC.

The chain couples TRBV29-1 to TRBJ2-7; 9 bases are a match to TRBD1. The germline gives CDR1 SQVTM, CDR2 ANQGSEA. The CDR3 runs 13 residues. The junction had 2 bases not matched to a gene; V was cut back by 3 bases and J by 2 bases. The CDR3 loop reads CSVDGQGTYEQYF. The CDR3 DNA reads TGCAGCGTTGATGGACAGGGGACCTACGAGCAGTACTTC.

This chain connects TRBV28 to TRBJ2-7, with 7 bases identical to TRBD1. Per the germline V gene, CDR1 is MDHEN and CDR2 is SYDVKM. V lost 6 bases and J lost 3; bases outside the gene matches: 5. The CDR3 covers 13 residues. DNA of the CDR3: TGTGCCAGCAGACGAGACAGGGACTACGAGCAGTACTTC. Its protein is CASRRDRDYEQYF.

This clone was counted a few times. The chain's CDR3 is CASLLGDYGYTF. The CDR3 nucleotides read TGTGCCAGCCTGCTTGGCGACTATGGCTACACCTTC. The genes are TRBV28 and TRBJ1-2; no firm D call. The CDR3 loop spans 12 amino acids. The V end was cut by 8 bases, the J end by 3 bases, with 10 bases between. CDR1 MDHEN and CDR2 SYDVKM come from the germline V gene.

The chain couples TRBV21-1 to TRBJ2-7. TRBV21-1 is a pseudogene. The CDR3 has 14 residues. This CDR3 reads CASSAFYASYEQYF. Written as DNA, the CDR3 is TGTGCCAGCAGCGCCTTTTATGCATCCTACGAGCAGTACTTC.

The chain uses TRBV11-3 and TRBJ1-2; D uncertain. Germline values: CDR1 SGHNT, CDR2 YENEEA. With 3 bases removed from V and 4 bases from J, the gap between germline ends came to 9 bases. CDR3 length equals 13 residues. CDR3 sequence: CASSFSGLYGYTF. The CDR3 DNA is TGTGCCAGCAGCTTCTCAGGACTCTATGGCTACACCTTC. The full variable domain, with the rest looked up from reference TRBV11-3 and TRBJ1-2, is EAGVVQSPRYKIIEKKQPVAFWCNPISGHNTLYWYLQNLGQGPELLIRYENEEAVDDSQLPKDRFSAERLKGVDSTLKIQPAELGDSAVYLCASSFSGLYGYTFGSGTRLTVV.